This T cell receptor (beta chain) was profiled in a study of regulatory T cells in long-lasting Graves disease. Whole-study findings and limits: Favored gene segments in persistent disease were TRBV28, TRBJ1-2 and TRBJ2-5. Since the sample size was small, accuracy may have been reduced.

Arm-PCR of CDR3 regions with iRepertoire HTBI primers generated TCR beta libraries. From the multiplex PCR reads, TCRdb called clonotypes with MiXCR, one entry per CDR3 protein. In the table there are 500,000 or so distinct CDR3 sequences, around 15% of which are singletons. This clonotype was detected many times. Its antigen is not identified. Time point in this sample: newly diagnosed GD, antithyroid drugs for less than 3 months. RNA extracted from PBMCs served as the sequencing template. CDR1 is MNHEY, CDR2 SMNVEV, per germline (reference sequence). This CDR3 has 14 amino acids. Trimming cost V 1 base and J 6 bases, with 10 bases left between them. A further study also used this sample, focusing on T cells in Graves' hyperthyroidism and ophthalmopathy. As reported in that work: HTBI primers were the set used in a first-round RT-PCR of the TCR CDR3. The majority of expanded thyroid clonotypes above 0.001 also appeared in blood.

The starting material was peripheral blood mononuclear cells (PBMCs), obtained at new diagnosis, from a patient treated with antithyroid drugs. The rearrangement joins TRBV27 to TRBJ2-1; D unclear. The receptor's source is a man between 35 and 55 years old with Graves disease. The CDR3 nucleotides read TGTGCCAGCAGTTTATTTCTGGGTAGCAATGAGCAGTTCTTC. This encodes CASSLFLGSNEQFF.